The 11 T cell receptor beta chains reported below all come from one sample, sequenced in a study of beta chain features in type 1 diabetes. The entirety of the isolated RNA underwent reverse transcription, so expressed TCRB transcripts were sequenced. This table comes from immunoSEQ multiplex PCR, and its TCRdb copy is limited to in-frame clones, with some not included. The sample consists of roughly 400,000 clones, over 12% of them appearing once. Material: naive CD4+ T cells from blood. Receptor source: a woman younger than 30 in good health.

The genes are TRBV6-5 and TRBJ1-1, with D unresolved. The CDR3 loop spans 12 amino acids. V was shortened by 6 bases and J by 5 bases, with 10 bases between the two germline ends. Per the germline V gene, CDR1 is MNHEY and CDR2 is SVGAGI. In DNA form, the CDR3 reads TGTGCCAGCAGCCCCCTCGGGACTGAAGCTTTCTTT. It translates to CASSPLGTEAFF.

This clone appeared a few times. This chain connects TRBV15 to TRBJ1-4, with no clear D. The CDR3 runs 12 residues. CDR1 and CDR2 (germline): LNHNV, YYDKDF (reference sequence). V lost 1 base to trimming and J lost 8 bases, with 5 bases between them. CDR3 amino acids: CATSRAQEKLFF. As DNA, the CDR3 is TGTGCCACCAGCAGAGCACAGGAAAAACTGTTTTTT.

This clone was observed a few times. The chain uses TRBV7-3 and TRBJ2-1, with a possible D match to TRBD2 (5 bases). V dropped 0 bases and J dropped 12 bases, with 15 bases sitting between them. The length of the CDR3 is 14 residues. Per germline, CDR1 SGHTA and CDR2 FQGTGA. Written as DNA, the CDR3 is TGTGCCAGCAGCTTAACGGTCCTGGACGGAGGGCAGTTCTTC. The encoded protein is CASSLTVLDGGQFF.

The chain recombines TRBV28 with TRBJ2-2; D may be TRBD1 (5 bases). CDR3 length equals 13 residues. V dropped 7 bases and J dropped 4 bases, with 10 bases sitting between them. Germline-derived CDR1 and CDR2 are MDHEN and SYDVKM. In DNA, the CDR3 is TGTGCCAGCATAGGCAGGGTCACCGGGGAGCTGTTTTTT. Translation: CASIGRVTGELFF.

This chain links TRBV29-1 with TRBJ2-3; D not certain. Germline values: CDR1 SQVTM, CDR2 ANQGSEA. Between the trimmed V and J ends, which lost 4 bases and 2 bases, there was a span of 10 bases. The CDR3 consists of 13 residues. CDR3 loop: CSVGGRNTDTQYF. The DNA for the CDR3 is TGCAGCGTTGGCGGCAGAAACACAGATACGCAGTATTTT.

This clone was seen a few times. The chain is built from TRBV4-3 and TRBJ1-4; TRBD1 matches 9 bases. Germline loops: CDR1 LGHNA, CDR2 YSLEER. CDR3 size: 17 residues. J gave up 3 bases and V 2 bases, and 7 bases lay outside the gene matches. The CDR3 DNA sequence: TGCGCCAGCAGCCAAAAGGGACAGGGTGCAGCTAATGAAAAACTGTTTTTT. It translates to CASSQKGQGAANEKLFF.

The CDR3 spells CASSRGQGSTEAFF. For the CDR3, the DNA is TGTGCCAGCTCACGGGGACAGGGGAGCACTGAAGCTTTCTTT. J is TRBJ1-1 and V is TRBV18; 10 bases are shared with TRBD1. V lost 4 bases, J lost 4 bases, and 3 bases stayed unmatched. CDR3 length equals 14 residues. Germline CDR1 reads KGHSH; CDR2 reads LQKENI.

V and J are TRBV5-6 and TRBJ2-7; TRBD1 is a possible D gene (5 bases). CDR3 length equals 14 residues. Between the trimmed V and J ends, which lost 4 bases and 0 bases, there was a span of 11 bases. Germline loops: CDR1 SGHDT, CDR2 YYEEEE. CDR3 sequence reads: CASSRRQPSYEQYF. For the CDR3, the DNA is TGTGCCAGCAGCCGTAGACAGCCCTCCTACGAGCAGTACTTC.

The chain has TRBV7-9 and TRBJ1-4; D call uncertain. Germline CDR1 and CDR2: SEHNR and FQNEAQ (reference sequence). This CDR3 has 11 residues. Trimming cost V 5 bases and J 8 bases, with 6 bases left between them. As DNA, the CDR3 is TGTGCCAGCAGCCGCGCGGAAAAACTGTTTTTT. Its protein is CASSRAEKLFF.

This chain links TRBV29-1 with TRBJ2-1; 8 bases map to TRBD2. CDR1 and CDR2 from the germline V gene are SQVTM and ANQGSEA. This CDR3 region has 13 residues. V shed 5 bases and J 4 bases; nucleotides not matched to a gene: 4. In DNA form, the CDR3 reads TGCAGCGTTTCCACGGGAGGGTACAATGAGCAGTTCTTC. Its protein product is CSVSTGGYNEQFF.

The chain uses TRBV14 and TRBJ2-5; 8 nucleotides agree with TRBD2. Trimming cost V 1 base and J 5 bases; bases outside gene matches: 6. CDR1 is SGHDN and CDR2 is FVKESK in the germline V gene. The length of the CDR3 is 15 residues. CDR3 nucleotide sequence: TGTGCCAGCAGCCAAGGAAACACGGGAGGGGAGACCCAGTACTTC. This sequence encodes CASSQGNTGGETQYF.